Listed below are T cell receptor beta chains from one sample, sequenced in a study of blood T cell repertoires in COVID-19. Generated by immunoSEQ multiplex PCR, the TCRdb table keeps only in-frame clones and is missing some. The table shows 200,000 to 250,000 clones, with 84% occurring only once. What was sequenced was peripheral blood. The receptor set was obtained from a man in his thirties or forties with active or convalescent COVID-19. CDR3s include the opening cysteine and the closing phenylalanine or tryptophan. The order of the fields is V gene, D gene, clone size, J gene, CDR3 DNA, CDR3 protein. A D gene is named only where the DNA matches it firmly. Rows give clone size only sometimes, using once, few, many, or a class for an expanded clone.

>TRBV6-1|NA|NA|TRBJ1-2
TGTGCCAGCAGTGACAGGGGTGTCTATGGCTACACCTTC
CASSDRGVYGYTF
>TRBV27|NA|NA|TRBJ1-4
TGTGCCAGCGGGCGGGGCGGGTACGAAAAACTGTTTTTT
CASGRGGYEKLFF
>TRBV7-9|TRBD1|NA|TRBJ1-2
TGTGCCAGCAGTCTAACTGACAGGGCCGGTAGGGGCTACACCTTC
CASSLTDRAGRGYTF
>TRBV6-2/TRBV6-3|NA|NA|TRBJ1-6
TGTGCCAGCAGTTACCCACCCCCCGGACAGCGTAATTCACCCCTCCACTTT
CASSYPPPGQRNSPLHF
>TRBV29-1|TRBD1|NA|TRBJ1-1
TGCAGCGGGGGACAGGGGGCGAGCACTGAAGCTTTCTTT
CSGGQGASTEAFF
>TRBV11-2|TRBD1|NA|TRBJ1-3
TGTGCCAGCAGCTTGGGGACAGTTGGAAACACCATATATTTT
CASSLGTVGNTIYF
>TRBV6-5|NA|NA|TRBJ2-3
TGTGCCAGCAGTACACAAGATACGCAGTATTTT
CASSTQDTQYF
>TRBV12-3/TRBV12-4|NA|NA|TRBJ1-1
TGTGCCAGCAGCAACGGGGGGGGCACTGAAGCTTTCTTT
CASSNGGGTEAFF
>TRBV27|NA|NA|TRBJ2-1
TGTGCCAGCAAGATGGGCTCTATCTCCTACAATGAGCAGTTCTTC
CASKMGSISYNEQFF
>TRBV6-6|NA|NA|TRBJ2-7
TGTGCCAGCAGTTACGAGGTTTTCTACGAGCAGTACTTC
CASSYEVFYEQYF
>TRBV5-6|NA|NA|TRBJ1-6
TGTGCCAGCAGCTTGTATCGGAGCTCCTATAATTCACCCCTCCACTTT
CASSLYRSSYNSPLHF
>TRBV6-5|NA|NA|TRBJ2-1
TGTGCCAGCACCTCAGGGAATGAGCAGTTCTTC
CASTSGNEQFF
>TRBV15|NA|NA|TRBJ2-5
TGTGCCACCGGGGAGGTACCTCCTCAGGAGACCCAGTACTTC
CATGEVPPQETQYF
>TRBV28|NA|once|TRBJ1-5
TGTGCCACCACGACAGCACCCAATCAGCCCCAGCATTTT
CATTTAPNQPQHF
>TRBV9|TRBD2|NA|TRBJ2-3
TGTGCCAGCAGCTCCAAAATAGCGGGAGGCCCAGGGGATACGCAGTATTTT
CASSSKIAGGPGDTQYF
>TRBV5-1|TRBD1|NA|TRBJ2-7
TGCGCCAGCAGCTTCGGGACAGGGGGCATCTACGAGCAGTACTTC
CASSFGTGGIYEQYF
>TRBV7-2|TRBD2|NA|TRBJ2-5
TGTGCCAGCAGCCGGACTAGCGGGGTCCGGGAGACCCAGTACTTC
CASSRTSGVRETQYF
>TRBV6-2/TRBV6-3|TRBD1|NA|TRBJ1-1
TGTGCCAGCAGCCAGGGGGCTGAAGCTTTCTTT
CASSQGAEAFF
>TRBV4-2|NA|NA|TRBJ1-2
TGTGCCAGCAGCCAAGATCTGGGCGACCTTAGCTATGGCTACACCTTC
CASSQDLGDLSYGYTF
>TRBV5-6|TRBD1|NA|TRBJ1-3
TGTGCCAGCAGCCCCGGGACAGGGCTTAACACCATATATTTT
CASSPGTGLNTIYF
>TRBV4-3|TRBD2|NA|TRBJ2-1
TGCGCCAGCAGCCACCAGGGACTAGCGGGTATTGATGAGCAGTTCTTC
CASSHQGLAGIDEQFF
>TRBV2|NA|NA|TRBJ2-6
TGTGCCAGCAGTGAAGTCCGGGCTGGGGCCAACGTCCTGACTTTC
CASSEVRAGANVLTF
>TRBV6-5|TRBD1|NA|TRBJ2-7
TGTGCCAGCAGTTATAGGGACAGGGGATACGAGCAGTACTTC
CASSYRDRGYEQYF
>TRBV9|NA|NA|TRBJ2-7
TGTGCCAGCAGTGAGGGTAGCGGACCTCGCTACGAGCAGTACTTC
CASSEGSGPRYEQYF
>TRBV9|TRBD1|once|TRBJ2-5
TGTGCCAGCAGCGGCAGGGGGTCTGGGGCCGAGACCCAGTACTTC
CASSGRGSGAETQYF
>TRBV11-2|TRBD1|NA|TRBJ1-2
TGTGCCAGCAGCTTAGATGGGGACAGGCTTTATGGCTACACCTTC
CASSLDGDRLYGYTF
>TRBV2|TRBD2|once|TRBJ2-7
TGTGCCAGCAGGGTCGCGGGAGGAACCTACGAGCAGTACTTC
CASRVAGGTYEQYF
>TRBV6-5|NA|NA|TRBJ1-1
TGTGCCAGCAGTTACTCGAACAGGATCGACACTGAAGCTTTCTTT
CASSYSNRIDTEAFF
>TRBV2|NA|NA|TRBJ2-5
TGTGCCAGCAGTCAGACTACCAACCAAGAGACCCAGTACTTC
CASSQTTNQETQYF
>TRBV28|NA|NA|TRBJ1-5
TGTGCCAGCAGTTTAGCGGGGAGCGGCAATCAGCCCCAGCATTTT
CASSLAGSGNQPQHF
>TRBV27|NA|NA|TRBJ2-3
TGTGCCAGCAGTGGTGGACTGGTGGGCACAGATACGCAGTATTTT
CASSGGLVGTDTQYF
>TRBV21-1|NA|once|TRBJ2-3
TGTGCCATTAACCCGGGACTAGCGGGAGGAGATACGCAGTATTTT
CAINPGLAGGDTQYF
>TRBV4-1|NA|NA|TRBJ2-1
TGCGCCAGCAGCAACCGAATCGAAGGGGGCTACAATGAGCAGTTCTTC
CASSNRIEGGYNEQFF
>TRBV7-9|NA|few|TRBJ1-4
TGTGCCAGCAGCTTAGTTGGGCCAGCCCCTAATGAAAAACTGTTTTTT
CASSLVGPAPNEKLFF
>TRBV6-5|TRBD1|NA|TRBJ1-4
TGTGCCAGCTCCCGGGGGCAGGGGGCGCGGGGACTGTTTTTT
CASSRGQGARGLFF
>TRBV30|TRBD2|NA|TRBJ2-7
TGTGCCTGGAGTGTACCTGGACTAGCCTACGAGCAGTACTTC
CAWSVPGLAYEQYF
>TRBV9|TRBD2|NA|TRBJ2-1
TGTGCCAGCAGCGTAGAACTAGCGGGAGTGGACAATGAGCAGTTCTTC
CASSVELAGVDNEQFF
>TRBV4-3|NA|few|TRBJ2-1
TGCGCCAGCAGCCAAGCCGGAGATCCTGAGCAGTTCTTC
CASSQAGDPEQFF
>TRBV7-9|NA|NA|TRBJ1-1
TGTGCCAGCAGCTTGGGGAGGGCACTGAACACTGAAGCTTTCTTT
CASSLGRALNTEAFF
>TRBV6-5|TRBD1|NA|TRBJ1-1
TGTGCCACCTTGGGACAGGGGGTTACTGAAGCTTTCTTT
CATLGQGVTEAFF
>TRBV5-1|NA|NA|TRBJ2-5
TGCGCCAGCCGCTCAGCGGTCTTGGCAGAGACCCAGTACTTC
CASRSAVLAETQYF
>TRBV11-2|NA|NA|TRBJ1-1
TGTGCCAGCAGCTTAGACAGGGTGGGAGCTTTCTTT
CASSLDRVGAFF
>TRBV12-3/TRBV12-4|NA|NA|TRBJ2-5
TGTGCCAGCAGTACCCGGGACTCGGGGACCCAGTACTTC
CASSTRDSGTQYF
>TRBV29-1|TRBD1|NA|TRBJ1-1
TGCAGCGTAGACAGGGCAATGAACACTGAAGCTTTCTTT
CSVDRAMNTEAFF
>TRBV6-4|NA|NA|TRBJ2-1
TGTGCCAGCAGTGACTCGAGAGGCGGAAACGAGCAGTTCTTC
CASSDSRGGNEQFF
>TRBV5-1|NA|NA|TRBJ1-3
TGCGCCAGCAGCTTGGGGAGACCTGGAAACACCATATATTTT
CASSLGRPGNTIYF
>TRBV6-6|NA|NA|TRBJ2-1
TGTGCCAGCAGTTATTGGGGCACCAGCAGTTACAATGAGCAGTTCTTC
CASSYWGTSSYNEQFF
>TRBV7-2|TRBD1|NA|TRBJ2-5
TGTGCCAGCAGCTTAGCCAGGGGGCAAGAGACCCAGTACTTC
CASSLARGQETQYF